What follows are 21 T cell receptor beta chains derived from one specimen sequenced in a study of T-cell memory formation after mild COVID-19. One entry per CDR3 protein, called by TCRdb with MiXCR from the 5' RACE reads. The table lists under 15,000 distinct CDR3 sequences, around 15% of them singletons. Sample: PBMCs or a T cell subset sorted from them (not recorded which). The source is a man younger than 35 who had mild COVID-19 (a few samples of this study predate the infection). Cell type and time point are not known.

CDR3 coding DNA: TGTGCCAGCAGTTACCTAGCGGGGGAGTTCTTC. Its protein product is CASSYLAGEFF. J is TRBJ2-1 and V is TRBV6-6; 10 bases match TRBD2. The CDR3 runs to 11 residues. Germline V gene data show CDR1 as MNHNY and CDR2 as SVGAGI (reference sequence). V shed 2 bases and J 14 bases; nucleotides not matched to a gene: 0.

This chain connects TRBV12-5 to TRBJ1-2, with D hard to call. CDR1 and CDR2 from the germline V gene are LGHNT and FRNRAP. The germline V and J ends were trimmed by 5 bases and 4 bases, with 14 bases remaining between them. This CDR3 comprises 14 residues. The CDR3 protein is CASGRSLWTYGYTF. CDR3 coding DNA: TGTGCTAGTGGTAGATCCCTTTGGACCTATGGCTACACCTTC. Supplemented by reference TRBV12-5 and TRBJ1-2, the full variable domain reads DARVTQTPRHKVTEMGQEVTMRCQPILGHNTVFWYRQTMMQGLELLAYFRNRAPLDDSGMPKDRFSAEMPDATLATLKIQPSEPRDSAVYFCASGRSLWTYGYTFGSGTRLTVV.

This chain uses TRBV2 with TRBJ2-7; D is undetermined. The V and J ends lost 7 bases and 2 bases respectively, with 6 bases between them. Germline V gene sequence: CDR1 SNHLY, CDR2 FYNNEI. The CDR3 loop spans 11 amino acids. The CDR3: CASTDTYEQYF. CDR3 coding DNA: TGTGCCAGCACCGACACCTACGAGCAGTACTTC.

J is TRBJ2-7 and V is TRBV27, with D possibly being TRBD1 (5 bases). Germline V CDR1 and CDR2: MNHEY, SMNVEV (reference sequence). V was pared by 0 bases and J by 6 bases, with 9 bases between. This CDR3 contains 13 residues. The CDR3 protein is CASSLSRGPEQYF. CDR3 bases: TGTGCCAGCAGTTTATCAAGGGGCCCCGAGCAGTACTTC.

This clonotype was recorded at least ten times. The CDR3 protein is CASSRVPGDTQYF. The CDR3 nucleotides are TGCGCCAGCTCGCGGGTCCCGGGAGATACGCAGTATTTT. The chain joins TRBV5-1 to TRBJ2-3, with D perhaps matching TRBD2 (5 bases). Germline CDR1 reads SGHRS; CDR2 reads YFSETQ. V lost 7 bases to trimming and J lost 5 bases, with 14 bases between them. This CDR3 region has 13 residues.

The chain employs TRBV11-2 and TRBJ2-1; 7 positions agree with TRBD2. Germline-derived CDR1 and CDR2 are SGHAT and FQNNGV. V shed 3 bases and J 8 bases; nucleotides not matched to a gene: 10. The CDR3 covers 15 residues. CDR3 nucleotide sequence: TGTGCCAGCAGCTTGGTACTAGCGCGAAAGGATGAGCAGTTCTTC. Translating gives CASSLVLARKDEQFF.

The gene calls are TRBV11-2 and TRBJ2-6, with D possibly matching TRBD2 (5 bases). The V and J ends lost 5 bases and 9 bases respectively, with 14 bases between them. The CDR3 has 14 amino acids. CDR1 is SGHAT and CDR2 is FQNNGV in the germline V gene. The CDR3 reads CASSPPGRDNVLTF. In DNA form, the CDR3 reads TGTGCCAGCAGCCCCCCAGGTCGGGACAACGTCCTGACTTTC.

This clonotype was observed a handful of times. The gene calls are TRBV7-9 and TRBJ1-6, with TRBD1 identical over 7 bases. Trimming removed 3 bases from V and 2 bases from J; junction bases left unmatched: 13. Germline V lookup: CDR1 SEHNR, CDR2 FQNEAQ (reference sequence). There are 19 residues in the CDR3. The CDR3 protein is CASSFETTGQAAYNSPLHF. In nucleotides, the CDR3 is TGTGCCAGCAGCTTTGAGACGACAGGGCAAGCTGCCTATAATTCACCCCTCCACTTT.

This clonotype was detected ten times or more. J is TRBJ2-3 and V is TRBV12-3 or TRBV12-4, with TRBD2 matching 11 bases. There are 16 residues in the CDR3. The junction had 3 bases not matched to a gene; V was cut back by 2 bases and J by 2 bases. CDR3 DNA: TGTGCCAGCAGTTTAATACTAGCGGGAGCCACAGATACGCAGTATTTT. It is translated as CASSLILAGATDTQYF.

V gene TRBV5-4 combines with J gene TRBJ2-7; the D call may be TRBD1 or TRBD2 (5 bases each). Germline loops: CDR1 SGHNT, CDR2 YYREEE (reference sequence). The CDR3 totals 14 residues. Trimming left V 4 bases short and J 4 bases short, with 15 bases between. CDR3 sequence: CASSPGPGTYEQYF. In DNA, the CDR3 is TGTGCCAGCAGCCCCGGGCCAGGGACGTACGAGCAGTACTTC.

J is TRBJ1-2 and V is TRBV4-1; TRBD1 is a possible D gene (5 bases). Germline V gene lookup returns CDR1 MGHRA and CDR2 YSYEKL. The CDR3 covers 14 residues. V gave up 0 bases and J gave up 4 bases, with 9 bases separating them. The CDR3 region is CASSQDPGGYGYTF. The CDR3 DNA reads TGCGCCAGCAGCCAAGATCCCGGGGGCTATGGCTACACCTTC.

This clonotype occurred many times. The chain joins TRBV9 to TRBJ2-1; 9 nucleotides align to TRBD2. CDR3 size: 15 residues. Germline lookup yields CDR1 SGDLS and CDR2 YYNGEE. J gave up 2 bases and V 3 bases, and 3 bases lay outside the gene matches. Here the CDR3 DNA reads TGTGCCAGCAGCGGGCTAGCGGGGACCTACAATGAGCAGTTCTTC. It codes for CASSGLAGTYNEQFF.

Ten or more counts support this clonotype. The chain links TRBV7-8 to TRBJ2-5; no firm D call. V lost 3 bases, J lost 0 bases, and 5 bases lay in between. Germline V gene data show CDR1 as SGHVS and CDR2 as FQNEAQ. The CDR3 is made up of 13 amino acids. CDR3 protein: CASSFFYQETQYF. The DNA of the CDR3 is TGTGCCAGCAGCTTCTTCTACCAAGAGACCCAGTACTTC.

This clonotype was counted many times. The chain is built from TRBV6-2 or TRBV6-3 and TRBJ1-5; TRBD1 might be the D (5 bases). The germline gives CDR1 MNHEY, CDR2 SVGEGT. CDR3 length: 18 amino acids. Trimming took 10 bases from V and 4 from J, leaving 29 bases between them. CDR3 sequence: CATAKPAVSGVRNQPQHF. CDR3 in DNA: TGTGCCACCGCGAAGCCAGCAGTTTCGGGGGTGCGGAATCAGCCCCAGCATTTT.

This clonotype has a handful of counts. The chain joins TRBV6-4 to TRBJ1-2; D not resolved. The CDR3 loop spans 14 amino acids. Between the trimmed V and J ends, which lost 5 bases and 4 bases, there was a span of 14 bases. Germline assignment: CDR1 MRHNA and CDR2 SNTAGT. The CDR3 sequence: CASSPRGDSYGYTF. DNA for the CDR3: TGTGCCAGCAGTCCCCGGGGAGACTCCTATGGCTACACCTTC.

This clonotype was seen at least ten times. The chain joins TRBV5-1 to TRBJ2-2, with D possibly TRBD1 on 6 matching bases. Germline V gene sequence: CDR1 SGHRS, CDR2 YFSETQ. V gave up 1 base and J gave up 6 bases, with 7 bases separating them. CDR3 length: 13 residues. Here the CDR3 reads CASSLSGAGELFF. The DNA of the CDR3 is TGCGCCAGCAGCTTGTCAGGGGCCGGGGAGCTGTTTTTT.

This clonotype ranks as medium-sized. This chain links TRBV20-1 with TRBJ2-5; TRBD1 agrees at 7 bases. The V gene's germline CDR1 is DFQATT and CDR2 SNEGSKA (reference sequence). This CDR3 is 11 amino acids long. The V and J ends lost 6 bases and 5 bases, in that order; junction bases with no gene match: 3. CDR3 residues: CSAIRGETQYF. The CDR3 DNA reads TGCAGTGCAATCAGGGGGGAGACCCAGTACTTC.

Ten or more counts support this clonotype. The chain has TRBV7-9 and TRBJ2-7, with 9 nucleotides matching TRBD1. V lost 2 bases, J lost 6 bases, and 8 bases stayed unmatched. The CDR3 loop spans 15 amino acids. The germline gives CDR1 SEHNR, CDR2 FQNEAQ (reference sequence). CDR3: CASSLIWTGAGEQYF. The CDR3 bases are TGTGCCAGCAGCTTAATTTGGACAGGGGCTGGCGAGCAGTACTTC.

This clonotype was detected ten times or more. The genes are TRBV7-6 and TRBJ2-5; 8 bases line up with TRBD1. The CDR3 extends over 14 amino acids. Germline loops: CDR1 SGHVS, CDR2 FNYEAQ. The ends lost 5 bases at V and 5 bases at J; junction bases unmatched: 7. CDR3 DNA: TGTGCCAGCAGCACCGCAGGGGGCAGGGAGACCCAGTACTTC. This encodes CASSTAGGRETQYF.

This clonotype came up many times. The chain carries TRBV5-1 and TRBJ2-4; unclear D gene. The ends were cut back, 4 bases at V and 0 bases at J, with 11 bases in the middle. CDR1 SGHRS and CDR2 YFSETQ come from the germline V gene. CDR3 length: 15 residues. The CDR3 spells CASSRHPLAKNIQYF. The CDR3 DNA reads as TGCGCCAGCAGCCGTCACCCCCTAGCCAAAAACATTCAGTACTTC.

A few counts support this clonotype. The J gene is TRBJ1-5, the V gene TRBV9; D remains ambiguous. V shed 2 bases and J shed 3 bases, with 12 bases lying between them. The germline CDR1 and CDR2 sequences are SGDLS and YYNGEE. The CDR3 loop spans 15 amino acids. The CDR3 sequence is CASSVYPADNQPQHF. CDR3 DNA: TGTGCCAGCAGCGTTTACCCGGCCGACAATCAGCCCCAGCATTTT.